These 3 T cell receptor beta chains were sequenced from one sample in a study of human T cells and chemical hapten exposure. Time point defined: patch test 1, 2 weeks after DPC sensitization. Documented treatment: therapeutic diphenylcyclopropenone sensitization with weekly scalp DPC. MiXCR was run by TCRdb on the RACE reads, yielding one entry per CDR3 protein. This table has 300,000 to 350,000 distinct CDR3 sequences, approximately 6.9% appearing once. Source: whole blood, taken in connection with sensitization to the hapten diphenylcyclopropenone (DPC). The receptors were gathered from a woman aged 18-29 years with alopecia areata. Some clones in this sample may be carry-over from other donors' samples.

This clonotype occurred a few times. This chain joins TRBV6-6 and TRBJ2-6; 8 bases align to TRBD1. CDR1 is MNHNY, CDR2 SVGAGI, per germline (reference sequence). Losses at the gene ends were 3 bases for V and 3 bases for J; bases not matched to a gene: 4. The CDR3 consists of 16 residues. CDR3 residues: CASSYSRGRGANVLTF. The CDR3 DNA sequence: TGTGCCAGCAGTTATTCCAGGGGGCGTGGGGCCAACGTCCTGACTTTC.

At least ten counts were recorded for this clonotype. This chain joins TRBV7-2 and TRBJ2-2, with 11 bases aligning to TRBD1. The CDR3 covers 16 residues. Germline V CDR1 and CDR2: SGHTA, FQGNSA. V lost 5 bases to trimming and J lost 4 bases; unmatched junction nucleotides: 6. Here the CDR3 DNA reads TGTGCCAGCAGCCCGCCAGGACAGGGGGCCACCGGGGAGCTGTTTTTT. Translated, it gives CASSPPGQGATGELFF.

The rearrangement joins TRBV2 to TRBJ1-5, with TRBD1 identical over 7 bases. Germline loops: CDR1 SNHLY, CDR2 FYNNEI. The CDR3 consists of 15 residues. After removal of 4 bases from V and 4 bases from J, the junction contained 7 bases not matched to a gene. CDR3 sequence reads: CASSVEMTGNQPQHF. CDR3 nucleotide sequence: TGTGCCAGCAGTGTGGAAATGACAGGGAATCAGCCCCAGCATTTT.